This TCR beta chain came from a study of T cell repertoires in cytomegalovirus infection. This clonotype came up many times. Its specificity is unknown. The V gene's germline CDR1 is MDHEN and CDR2 SYDVKM. Trimming shortened V by 2 bases and J by 2 bases, and 7 bases separated the two germline ends. The CDR3 consists of 14 residues. Findings and caveats of the study: Frequencies of public TCR beta families were cumulated, and this identified carriers of CMV plus the relevant HLA.

TCRdb itself ran the reads through MiXCR, one entry per CDR3 protein. The sample records more than 250,000 distinct CDR3 sequences, roughly 15% being singletons. This chain links TRBV28 with TRBJ2-1; D might be TRBD1 (6 bases). Sequenced sample: PBMCs. The sequence was obtained from a human donor in good health (CMV status not recorded). Some clones in this sample may be carry-over from other donors' samples. The CDR3 region is CASSLGDTYNEQFF. CDR3 sequence (DNA): TGTGCCAGCAGTTTAGGGGACACCTACAATGAGCAGTTCTTC.